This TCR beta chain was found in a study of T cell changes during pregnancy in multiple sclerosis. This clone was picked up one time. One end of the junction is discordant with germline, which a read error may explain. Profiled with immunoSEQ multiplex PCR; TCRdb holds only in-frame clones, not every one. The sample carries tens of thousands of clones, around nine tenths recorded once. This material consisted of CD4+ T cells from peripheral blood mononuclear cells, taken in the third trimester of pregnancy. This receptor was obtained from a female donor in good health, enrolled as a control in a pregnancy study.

CDR3 sequence: CASSLMQVNPPQHF. CDR3 coding DNA: TGTGCCAGCAGCTTAATGCAGGTGAATCCGCCCCAGCATTTT. The chain employs TRBV7-2 and TRBJ1-5; D is unresolved. This CDR3 comprises 14 residues. CDR1 is SGHTA and CDR2 is FQGNSA in the germline V gene.